Shown below are 5 T cell receptor beta chains from a single sample sequenced in a study of cytomegalovirus exposure and HLA in healthy donors. PCR employed 60 Vbeta and 13 Jbeta primers. Clones were read by immunoSEQ multiplex PCR, and TCRdb kept only the in-frame ones, dropping some. This repertoire includes 60,000 to 65,000 clones. The sequenced material came from PBMCs. The receptor source for this set is a young man in good health and CMV-seropositive.

The rearrangement uses TRBV4-2 and TRBJ2-1, with 12 bases aligning to TRBD2. V was clipped by 1 base and J by 6 bases; unmatched bases: 7. CDR3 length: 17 amino acids. The germline V gene encodes CDR1 LGHNA and CDR2 YNFKEQ. The CDR3 region is CASSQVLTSGSFNEQFF. For the CDR3, the DNA is TGTGCCAGCAGCCAAGTGTTGACTAGCGGGAGTTTCAATGAGCAGTTCTTC.

The V call is TRBV20-1, the J call TRBJ2-3, with D possibly TRBD1 on 6 matching bases. Germline lookup yields CDR1 DFQATT and CDR2 SNEGSKA (reference sequence). The V gene lost 2 bases and the J gene lost 6 bases, with 6 bases spanning the gap. This CDR3 region has 11 residues. CDR3 sequence: CSARQGDTQYF. The DNA for the CDR3 is TGCAGTGCTAGACAGGGGGATACGCAGTATTTT.

Notes on this clone: Its ends do not fully match the called genes, so a read error is possible. The chain carries TRBV5-4 and TRBJ2-2; 13 nucleotides agree with TRBD2. The CDR3 consists of 19 residues. Looked up from germline, CDR1 is SGHNT and CDR2 is YYREEE (reference sequence). The CDR3 loop is CTSSSSQTSGGPYTGELFF. The CDR3, as DNA: TGTACCAGCAGCTCCTCCCAGACTAGCGGGGGGCCATACACCGGGGAGCTGTTTTTT.

J is TRBJ2-1 and V is TRBV6-1, with D maybe TRBD1 (5 bases). V lost 1 base to trimming and J lost 7 bases, with 11 bases between them. This CDR3 contains 14 residues. The germline V gene has CDR1 MNHNS and CDR2 SASEGT. The CDR3 loop reads CASSEGGVGNEQFF. The CDR3 DNA is TGTGCCAGCAGTGAAGGGGGCGTTGGGAATGAGCAGTTCTTC.

V and J are TRBV5-1 and TRBJ2-7; tentative D call: TRBD2 (7 bases). Germline CDR1 and CDR2: SGHRS and YFSETQ. This CDR3 spans 15 amino acids. The V end was cut by 3 bases, the J end by 2 bases, with 15 bases between. CDR3 DNA sequence: TGCGCCAGCAGCTACACGGGGGGCCTCGCCTACGAGCAGTACTTC. Encoded protein: CASSYTGGLAYEQYF.